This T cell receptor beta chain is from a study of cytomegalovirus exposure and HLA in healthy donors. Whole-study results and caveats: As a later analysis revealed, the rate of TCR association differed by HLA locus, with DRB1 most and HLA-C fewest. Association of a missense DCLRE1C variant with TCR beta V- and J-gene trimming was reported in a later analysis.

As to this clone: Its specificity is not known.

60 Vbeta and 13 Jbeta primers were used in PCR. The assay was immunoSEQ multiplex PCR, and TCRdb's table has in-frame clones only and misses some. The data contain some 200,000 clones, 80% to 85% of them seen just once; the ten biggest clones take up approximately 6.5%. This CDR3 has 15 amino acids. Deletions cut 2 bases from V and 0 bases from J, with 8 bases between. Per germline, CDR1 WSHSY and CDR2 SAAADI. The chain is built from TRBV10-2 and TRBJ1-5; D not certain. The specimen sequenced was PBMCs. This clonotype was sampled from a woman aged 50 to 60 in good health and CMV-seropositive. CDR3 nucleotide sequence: TGCGCCAGCAGTGAGAACAACACTAGCAATCAGCCCCAGCATTTT. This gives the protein CASSENNTSNQPQHF.